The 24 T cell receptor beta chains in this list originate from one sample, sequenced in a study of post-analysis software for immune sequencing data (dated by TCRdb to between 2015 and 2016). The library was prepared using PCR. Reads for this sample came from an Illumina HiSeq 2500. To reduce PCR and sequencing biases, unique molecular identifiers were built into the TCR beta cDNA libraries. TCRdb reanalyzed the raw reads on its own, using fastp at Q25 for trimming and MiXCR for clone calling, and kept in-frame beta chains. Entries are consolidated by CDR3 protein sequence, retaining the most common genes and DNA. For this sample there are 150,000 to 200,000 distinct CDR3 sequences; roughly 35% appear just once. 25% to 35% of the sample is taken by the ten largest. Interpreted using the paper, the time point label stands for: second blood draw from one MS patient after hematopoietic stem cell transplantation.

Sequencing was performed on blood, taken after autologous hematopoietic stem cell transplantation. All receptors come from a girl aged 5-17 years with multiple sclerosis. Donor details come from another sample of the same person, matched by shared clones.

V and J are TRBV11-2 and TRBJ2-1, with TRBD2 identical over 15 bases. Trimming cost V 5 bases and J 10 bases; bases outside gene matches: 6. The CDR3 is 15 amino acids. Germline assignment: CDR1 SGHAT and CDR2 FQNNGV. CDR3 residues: CASSTGTSGRMEQFF. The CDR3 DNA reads TGTGCCAGCAGCACCGGGACTAGCGGGAGGATGGAGCAGTTCTTC.

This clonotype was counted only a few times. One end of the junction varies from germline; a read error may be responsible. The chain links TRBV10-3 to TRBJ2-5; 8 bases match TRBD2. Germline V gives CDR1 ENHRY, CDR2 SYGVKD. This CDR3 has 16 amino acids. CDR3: CAISDLIAGSQEAQYF. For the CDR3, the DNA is TGTGCCATCAGCGACCTCATAGCGGGGTCCCAAGAGGCCCAGTACTTC.

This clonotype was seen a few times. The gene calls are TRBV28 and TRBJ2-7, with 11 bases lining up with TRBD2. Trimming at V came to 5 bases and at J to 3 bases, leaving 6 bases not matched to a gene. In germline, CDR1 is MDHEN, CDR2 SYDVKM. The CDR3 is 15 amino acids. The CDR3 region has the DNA TGTGCCAGCAGTGTCACTAGCGGGAGAGTCTACGAGCAGTACTTC. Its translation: CASSVTSGRVYEQYF.

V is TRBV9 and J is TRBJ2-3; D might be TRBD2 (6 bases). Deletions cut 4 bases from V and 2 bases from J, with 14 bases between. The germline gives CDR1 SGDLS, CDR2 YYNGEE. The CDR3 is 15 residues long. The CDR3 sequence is CASSLSGVNTDTQYF. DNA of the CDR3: TGTGCCAGCAGCCTTAGCGGAGTAAACACAGATACGCAGTATTTT.

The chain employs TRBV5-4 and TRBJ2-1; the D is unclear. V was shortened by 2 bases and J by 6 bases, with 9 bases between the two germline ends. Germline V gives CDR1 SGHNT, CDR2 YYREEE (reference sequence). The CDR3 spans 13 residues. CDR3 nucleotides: TGTGCCAGCAGCTTTGAGACTTTCAATGAGCAGTTCTTC. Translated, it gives CASSFETFNEQFF. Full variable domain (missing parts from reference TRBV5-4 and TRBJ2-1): ETGVTQSPTHLIKTRGQQVTLRCSSQSGHNTVSWYQQALGQGPQFIFQYYREEENGRGNFPPRFSGLQFPNYSSELNVNALELDDSALYLCASSFETFNEQFFGPGTRLTVL.

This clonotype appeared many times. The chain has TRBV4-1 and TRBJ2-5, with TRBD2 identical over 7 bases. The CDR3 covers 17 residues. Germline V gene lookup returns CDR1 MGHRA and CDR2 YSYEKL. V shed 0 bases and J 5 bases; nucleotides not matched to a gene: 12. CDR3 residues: CASSQDSLLARGETQYF. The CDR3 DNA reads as TGCGCCAGCAGCCAAGATTCGCTTCTAGCGCGGGGGGAGACCCAGTACTTC.

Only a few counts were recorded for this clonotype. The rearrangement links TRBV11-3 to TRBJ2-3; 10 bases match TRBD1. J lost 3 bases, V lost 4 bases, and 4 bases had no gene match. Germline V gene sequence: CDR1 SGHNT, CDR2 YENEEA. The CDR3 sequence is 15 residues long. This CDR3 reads CASSSRQGATDTQYF. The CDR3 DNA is TGTGCCAGCAGCTCCCGACAGGGGGCAACAGATACGCAGTATTTT. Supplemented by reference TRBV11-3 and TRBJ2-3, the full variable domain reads EAGVVQSPRYKIIEKKQPVAFWCNPISGHNTLYWYLQNLGQGPELLIRYENEEAVDDSQLPKDRFSAERLKGVDSTLKIQPAELGDSAVYLCASSSRQGATDTQYFGPGTRLTVL.

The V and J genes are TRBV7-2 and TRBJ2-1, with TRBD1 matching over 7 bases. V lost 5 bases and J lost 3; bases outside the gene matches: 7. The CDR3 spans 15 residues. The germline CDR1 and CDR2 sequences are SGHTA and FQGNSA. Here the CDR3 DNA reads TGTGCCAGCAGCCCGGTACAGGGGTACTACAATGAGCAGTTCTTC. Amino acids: CASSPVQGYYNEQFF. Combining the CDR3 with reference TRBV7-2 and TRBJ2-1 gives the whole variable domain GAGVSQSPSNKVTEKGKDVELRCDPISGHTALYWYRQSLGQGLEFLIYFQGNSAPDKSGLPSDRFSAERTGGSVSTLTIQRTQQEDSAVYLCASSPVQGYYNEQFFGPGTRLTVL.

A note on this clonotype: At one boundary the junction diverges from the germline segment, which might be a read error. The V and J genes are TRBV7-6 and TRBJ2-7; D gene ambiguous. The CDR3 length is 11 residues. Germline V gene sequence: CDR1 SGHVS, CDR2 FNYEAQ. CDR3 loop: CTSSFGHEQYF. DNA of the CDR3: TGTACCAGCAGCTTCGGGCACGAGCAGTACTTC. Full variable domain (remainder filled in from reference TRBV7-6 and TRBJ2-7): GAGVSQSPRYKVTKRGQDVALRCDPISGHVSLYWYRQALGQGPEFLTYFNYEAQQDKSGLPNDRFSAERPEGSISTLTIQRTEQRDSAMYRCTSSFGHEQYFGPGTRLTVT.

The CDR3 spells CASSLTGTQGEKLFF. CDR3 bases: TGTGCCAGCAGCTTAACCGGGACCCAGGGTGAAAAACTGTTTTTT. This chain links TRBV7-7 with TRBJ1-4; D perhaps matches TRBD1 (5 bases). The V and J ends lost 2 bases and 7 bases respectively, with 14 bases between them. The CDR3 totals 15 residues. Germline lookup yields CDR1 SSHAT and CDR2 FNYEAQ (reference sequence). Using reference TRBV7-7 and TRBJ1-4 for the parts outside the CDR3, the full variable domain is GAGVSQSPRYKVTKRGQDVTLRCDPISSHATLYWYQQALGQGPEFLTYFNYEAQPDKSGLPSDRFSAERPEGSISTLTIQRTEQRDSAMYRCASSLTGTQGEKLFFGSGTQLSVL.

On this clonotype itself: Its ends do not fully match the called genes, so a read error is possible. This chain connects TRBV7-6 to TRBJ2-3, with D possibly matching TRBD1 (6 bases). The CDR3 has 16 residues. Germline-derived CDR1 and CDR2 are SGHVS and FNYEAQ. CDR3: CAGSLGQGVGTDTQYF. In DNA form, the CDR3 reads TGTGCCGGCAGCTTGGGACAAGGGGTGGGCACAGATACGCAGTATTTT.

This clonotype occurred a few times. CDR3 bases: TGTGCCAGCCCGGGACTAGCGGGACTTGAGCAGTTCTTC. Residues: CASPGLAGLEQFF. V usage is TRBV2 and J usage is TRBJ2-1; TRBD2 aligns across 13 bases. J lost 9 bases, V lost 8 bases, and 4 bases had no gene match. The germline V gene encodes CDR1 SNHLY and CDR2 FYNNEI. The CDR3 loop spans 13 amino acids.

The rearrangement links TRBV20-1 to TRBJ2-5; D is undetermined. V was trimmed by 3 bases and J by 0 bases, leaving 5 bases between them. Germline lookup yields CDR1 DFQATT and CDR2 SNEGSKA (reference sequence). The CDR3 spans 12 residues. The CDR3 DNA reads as TGCAGTGCTAGGGAGTACCAAGAGACCCAGTACTTC. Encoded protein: CSAREYQETQYF.

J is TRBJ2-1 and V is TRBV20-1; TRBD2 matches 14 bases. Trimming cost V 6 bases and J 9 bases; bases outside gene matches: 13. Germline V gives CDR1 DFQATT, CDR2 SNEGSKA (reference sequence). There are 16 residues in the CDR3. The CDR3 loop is CSAKVFGLAGGVEQFF. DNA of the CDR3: TGCAGTGCGAAGGTTTTCGGACTAGCGGGAGGCGTTGAGCAGTTCTTC.

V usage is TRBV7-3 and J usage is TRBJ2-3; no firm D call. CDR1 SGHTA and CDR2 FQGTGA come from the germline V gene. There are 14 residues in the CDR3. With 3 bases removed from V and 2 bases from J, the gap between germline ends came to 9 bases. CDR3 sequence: CASSFGLNTDTQYF. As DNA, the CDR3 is TGTGCCAGCAGCTTCGGGCTGAACACAGATACGCAGTATTTT.

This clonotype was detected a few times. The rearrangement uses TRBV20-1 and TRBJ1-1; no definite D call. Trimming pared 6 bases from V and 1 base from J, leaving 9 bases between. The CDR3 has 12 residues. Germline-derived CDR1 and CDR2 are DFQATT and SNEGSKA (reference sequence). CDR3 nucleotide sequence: TGCAGTGCCCAGACGGGGAACACTGAAGCTTTCTTT. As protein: CSAQTGNTEAFF.

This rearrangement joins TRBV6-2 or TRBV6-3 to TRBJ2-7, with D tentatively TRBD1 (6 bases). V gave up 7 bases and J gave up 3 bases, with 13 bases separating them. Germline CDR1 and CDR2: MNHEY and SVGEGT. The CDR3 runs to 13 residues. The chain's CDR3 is CASKGQLLYEQYF. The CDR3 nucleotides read TGTGCCAGCAAGGGACAATTACTCTACGAGCAGTACTTC.

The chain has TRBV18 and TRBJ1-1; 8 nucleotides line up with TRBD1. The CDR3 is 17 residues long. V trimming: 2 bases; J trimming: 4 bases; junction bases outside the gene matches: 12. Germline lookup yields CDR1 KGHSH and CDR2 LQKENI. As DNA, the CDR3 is TGTGCCAGCTCACCAATAAGGCTGGACAGGGAGGGCACTGAAGCTTTCTTT. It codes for CASSPIRLDREGTEAFF.

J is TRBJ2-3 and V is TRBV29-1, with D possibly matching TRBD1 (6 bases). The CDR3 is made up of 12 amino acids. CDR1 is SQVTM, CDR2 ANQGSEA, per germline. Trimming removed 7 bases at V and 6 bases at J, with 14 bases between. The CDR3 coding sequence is TGCAGCGCCGTCCCAGGGGAGGATACGCAGTATTTT. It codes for CSAVPGEDTQYF.

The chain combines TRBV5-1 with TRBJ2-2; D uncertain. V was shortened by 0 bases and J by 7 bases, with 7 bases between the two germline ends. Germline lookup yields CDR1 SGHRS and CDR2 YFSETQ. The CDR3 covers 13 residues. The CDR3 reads CASSLDGIGELFF. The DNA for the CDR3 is TGCGCCAGCAGCTTGGACGGCATCGGGGAGCTGTTTTTT.

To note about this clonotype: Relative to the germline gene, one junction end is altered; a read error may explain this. The DNA of the CDR3 is TGTGCCAGCAGGTTTACTAGCGGGGTTAACACCGGGGAGCGGTTTTTT. Encoded protein: CASRFTSGVNTGERFF. The rearrangement uses TRBV7-8 and TRBJ2-2, with 10 positions matching TRBD2. The CDR3 is 16 amino acids. Germline CDR1 SGHVS, CDR2 FQNEAQ.

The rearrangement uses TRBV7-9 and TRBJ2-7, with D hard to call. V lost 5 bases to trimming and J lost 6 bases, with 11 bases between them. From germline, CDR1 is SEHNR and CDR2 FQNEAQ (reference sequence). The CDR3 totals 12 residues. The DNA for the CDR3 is TGTGCCAGCAGCACCGGCCGTCTCGAGCAGTACTTC. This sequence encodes CASSTGRLEQYF.

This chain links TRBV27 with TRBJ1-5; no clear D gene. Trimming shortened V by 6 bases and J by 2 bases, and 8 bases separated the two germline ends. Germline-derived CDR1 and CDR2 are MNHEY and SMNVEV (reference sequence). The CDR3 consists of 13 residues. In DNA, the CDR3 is TGTGCCAGCAGGCTCTTGGGCAATCAGCCCCAGCATTTT. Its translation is CASRLLGNQPQHF.

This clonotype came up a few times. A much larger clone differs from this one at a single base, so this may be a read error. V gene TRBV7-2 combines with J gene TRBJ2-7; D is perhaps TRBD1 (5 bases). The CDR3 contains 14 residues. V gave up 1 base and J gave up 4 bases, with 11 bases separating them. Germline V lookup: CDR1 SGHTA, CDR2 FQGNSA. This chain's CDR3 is CASSLVPGSYEQYF. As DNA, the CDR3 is TGTGCCAGCAGCTTAGTGCCAGGGTCATACGAGCAGTACTTC.